The 22 T cell receptor beta chains reported below all come from one sample, sequenced in a study of CD8+CD57+ T cells in acquired aplastic anemia (dated by TCRdb to between 2017 and 2018). The sequencer was an Illumina HiSeq 2000. Profiling of TCR beta VDJ combinations and CDR3 sequences used genomic DNA as the template. TCRdb trimmed the raw reads at Q25, called clones with MiXCR and kept productive beta chains. For every CDR3 protein sequence, its rows merge into one entry that carries the most common genes and DNA. The sample data list fewer than 200,000 distinct CDR3 sequences, and less than 60% of these were observed just once. The top ten hold 1.8% of the sample. Flow cytometry had shown CD8+CD57+ cell expansion in the patients selected for sequencing. The material sequenced was sorted CD4+, CD8+, or CD8+CD57+ T cells (not recorded which) from PBMCs. The receptors stem from a human donor with aplastic anemia.

Ten or more counts support this clonotype. The V gene is TRBV20-1, the J gene TRBJ2-3; D gene ambiguous. Trimming pared 7 bases from V and 2 bases from J, leaving 28 bases between. The germline V gene encodes CDR1 DFQATT and CDR2 SNEGSKA (reference sequence). The length of the CDR3 is 18 residues. The CDR3 loop reads CSVPPSRHATSLTDTQYF. The CDR3 DNA follows: TGCAGTGTTCCCCCTAGTAGGCACGCCACCTCCCTCACAGATACGCAGTATTTT.

The chain recombines TRBV5-1 with TRBJ2-1; TRBD2 is a possible D gene (5 bases). Germline V lookup: CDR1 SGHRS, CDR2 YFSETQ. CDR3 length: 14 residues. V was trimmed by 7 bases and J by 4 bases, leaving 15 bases between them. CDR3 DNA sequence: TGCGCCAGCGGCGAAGGTGGAGGTTACAATGAGCAGTTCTTC. This encodes CASGEGGGYNEQFF.

The rearrangement uses TRBV24-1 and TRBJ2-1, with D possibly being TRBD2 (5 bases). The CDR3 totals 16 residues. CDR1 is KGHDR, CDR2 SFDVKD, per germline. V was pared by 3 bases and J by 5 bases, with 16 bases between. As DNA, the CDR3 is TGTGCCACCAGTGATGCCCTAGCCACGAGAAACAATGAGCAGTTCTTC. Residues: CATSDALATRNNEQFF.

The V gene is TRBV5-4, the J gene TRBJ1-2, with 7 positions matching TRBD1. J gave up 2 bases and V 4 bases, and 5 bases lay outside the gene matches. Germline lookup yields CDR1 SGHNT and CDR2 YYREEE (reference sequence). The CDR3 loop spans 14 amino acids. CDR3 coding DNA: TGTGCCAGCAGCGCCAAGACAGGGAACTATGGCTACACCTTC. Amino acids: CASSAKTGNYGYTF.

This clonotype was seen ten or more times. The CDR3 region has the DNA TGTGCCAGCAGCAGGGGAGGGAAAGAGACCCAGTACTTC. Protein: CASSRGGKETQYF. The gene calls are TRBV12-3 or TRBV12-4 and TRBJ2-5, with D perhaps matching TRBD2 (7 bases). The length of the CDR3 is 13 residues. V was cut by 6 bases and J by 3 bases, with 11 bases left in between.

This clonotype was recorded at least ten times. The V and J genes are TRBV20-1 and TRBJ1-1; D not certain. Germline V gene lookup returns CDR1 DFQATT and CDR2 SNEGSKA (reference sequence). The V gene lost 1 base and the J gene lost 5 bases, with 5 bases spanning the gap. This CDR3 comprises 11 residues. In DNA, the CDR3 is TGCAGTGCTAGAGCGGAAACTGAAGCTTTCTTT. Protein: CSARAETEAFF.

This clonotype was detected many times. The chain links TRBV19 to TRBJ2-7; the D gene could be TRBD1 or TRBD2 (6 bases each). V lost 5 bases and J 7 bases, leaving 24 bases between the germline ends. The CDR3 runs to 16 residues. Germline CDR1 reads LNHDA; CDR2 reads SQIVND (reference sequence). This chain's CDR3 is CASSSPGTGALGEQYF. CDR3 nucleotides: TGTGCCAGTAGTTCCCCGGGGACGGGGGCGTTGGGGGAGCAGTACTTC.

In regard to this clonotype: This clone may be a read error of a much larger clone one base away. Here the CDR3 reads CASSLHIREAFF. CDR3 sequence (DNA): TGTGCCAGCAGTCTCCATATACGGGAAGCTTTCTTT. The chain uses TRBV6-2 or TRBV6-3 and TRBJ1-1; D is undetermined. The V end lost 5 bases, the J end lost 8 bases, and 12 bases lay between the germline ends. CDR1 and CDR2 from the germline V gene are MNHEY and SVGEGT. This CDR3 comprises 12 residues.

The genes are TRBV7-9 and TRBJ2-1; unclear D gene. The CDR3 consists of 11 residues. CDR1 and CDR2 from the germline V gene are SEHNR and FQNEAQ (reference sequence). With 5 bases removed from V and 13 bases from J, the gap between germline ends came to 12 bases. The CDR3 DNA reads TGTGCCAGCAGCAGCACCGGAACACAGTTCTTC. Protein sequence: CASSSTGTQFF.

In this sample, this clonotype turned up many times. The chain uses TRBV7-6 and TRBJ2-3; D perhaps matches TRBD2 (5 bases). With 0 bases removed from V and 0 bases from J, the gap between germline ends came to 19 bases. Germline lookup yields CDR1 SGHVS and CDR2 FNYEAQ. The CDR3 runs to 19 residues. The CDR3 spells CASSLARVGFDYSTDTQYF. Written as DNA, the CDR3 is TGTGCCAGCAGCTTAGCTCGGGTGGGGTTCGACTATAGCACAGATACGCAGTATTTT.

The CDR3 nucleotides are TGCAGCGTTGATCCCCCAGGGGGAAATGGCTACACCTTC. It translates to CSVDPPGGNGYTF. This chain uses TRBV29-1 with TRBJ1-2; 7 bases line up with TRBD1. The CDR3 is 13 residues long. Germline CDR1 reads SQVTM; CDR2 reads ANQGSEA. Trimming removed 3 bases from V and 6 bases from J; junction bases left unmatched: 7. The full variable domain, in which reference TRBV29-1 and TRBJ1-2 provide the parts outside the CDR3, is SAVISQKPSRDICQRGTSLTIQCQVDSQVTMMFWYRQQPGQSLTLIATANQGSEATYESGFVIDKFPISRPNLTFSTLTVSNMSPEDSSIYLCSVDPPGGNGYTFGSGTRLTVV.

The chain recombines TRBV7-2 with TRBJ1-2, with 8 positions matching TRBD1. V dropped 7 bases and J dropped 4; count of bases not matched to a gene: 5. Per the germline V gene, CDR1 is SGHTA and CDR2 is FQGNSA. This CDR3 is built from 13 residues. The CDR3 loop is CASTSQGGYGYTF. CDR3 bases: TGTGCCAGCACTTCACAGGGGGGCTATGGCTACACCTTC.

This clonotype was recorded at least ten times. This sequence joins TRBV20-1 and TRBJ1-1; D unclear. Trimming removed 3 bases at V and 0 bases at J, with 14 bases between. CDR3 size: 15 residues. Looked up from germline, CDR1 is DFQATT and CDR2 is SNEGSKA (reference sequence). The CDR3: CSARGGGQMNTEAFF. CDR3 DNA: TGCAGTGCTAGGGGAGGAGGCCAAATGAACACTGAAGCTTTCTTT.

This clonotype came up a few times. The rearrangement links TRBV11-1 to TRBJ2-7; no reliable D call. There are 13 residues in the CDR3. Germline values: CDR1 SGHAT, CDR2 FQDESV (reference sequence). The ends were cut back, 0 bases at V and 0 bases at J, with 3 bases in the middle. Here the CDR3 DNA reads TGTGCCAGCAGCTTAGCCCGCTCCTACGAGCAGTACTTC. It codes for CASSLARSYEQYF.

This clonotype was seen just once. This rearrangement joins TRBV2 to TRBJ2-7, with 10 nucleotides matching TRBD2. The V and J ends lost 5 bases and 7 bases, in that order; junction bases with no gene match: 11. Germline V gives CDR1 SNHLY, CDR2 FYNNEI. The CDR3 sequence is 15 residues long. CDR3 amino acids: CASSPPLAGENEQYF. The CDR3 nucleotides are TGTGCCAGCAGTCCCCCTCTAGCGGGGGAAAATGAGCAGTACTTC.

This clonotype was counted between two and nine times. The rearrangement links TRBV20-1 to TRBJ2-7; perhaps TRBD2 as D (6 bases). V lost 0 bases and J 1 base, leaving 13 bases between the germline ends. Germline loops: CDR1 DFQATT, CDR2 SNEGSKA (reference sequence). This CDR3 is built from 15 residues. The CDR3 here is CSARDRGGRSYEQYF. The CDR3 coding sequence is TGCAGTGCTAGAGATCGAGGAGGGAGATCCTACGAGCAGTACTTC.

V is TRBV3-1 and J is TRBJ1-1; D is perhaps TRBD1 (5 bases). CDR1 is LGHDT and CDR2 is YNNKEL in the germline V gene (reference sequence). V was clipped by 3 bases and J by 11 bases, with 19 bases between them. The length of the CDR3 is 14 residues. The DNA of the CDR3 is TGTGCCAGCAGCCAGGAAGGGGACGTTCGAGCGGCTTTCTTT. Translated: CASSQEGDVRAAFF.

The rearrangement uses TRBV18 and TRBJ1-5; no reliable D call. This CDR3 is built from 13 residues. V lost 6 bases and J lost 7, with 13 bases in between. Germline V gives CDR1 KGHSH, CDR2 LQKENI. The CDR3 protein is CASSNQREQPQHF. For the CDR3, the DNA is TGTGCCAGCTCGAACCAAAGGGAGCAGCCCCAGCATTTT. Complete variable domain (other parts from reference TRBV18 and TRBJ1-5): NAGVMQNPRHLVRRRGQEARLRCSPMKGHSHVYWYRQLPEEGLKFMVYLQKENIIDESGMPKERFSAEFPKEGPSILRIQQVVRGDSAAYFCASSNQREQPQHFGDGTRLSIL.

The rearrangement links TRBV10-1 to TRBJ2-7; no definite D call. CDR3 length: 13 residues. The V end lost 3 bases, the J end lost 1 base, and 7 bases lay between the germline ends. Germline CDR1 and CDR2: WNHNN and SYGVQD (reference sequence). The CDR3 here is CASSDDTSYEQYF. CDR3 nucleotides: TGCGCCAGCAGTGACGACACATCCTACGAGCAGTACTTC.

The rearrangement uses TRBV29-1 and TRBJ1-2; tentatively, D is TRBD1 (6 bases). V was shortened by 6 bases and J by 8 bases, with 22 bases between the two germline ends. The CDR3 covers 14 residues. The germline V gene has CDR1 SQVTM and CDR2 ANQGSEA. The CDR3 DNA is TGCAGCGTGGGGTCCGGGACAAGTATCGGGGGCTACACCTTC. Residues: CSVGSGTSIGGYTF.

Notes on this clonotype: A much larger clone sits a single nucleotide away, making a read error possible. V is TRBV7-2 and J is TRBJ1-1; no reliable D call. Germline CDR1 is SGHTA and CDR2 is FQGNSA. V was cut by 6 bases and J by 0 bases, with 8 bases left in between. The CDR3 extends over 13 amino acids. In nucleotides, the CDR3 is TGTGCCAGCAGTTACCTGATGAACACTGAAGCTTTCTTT. Translating it yields CASSYLMNTEAFF.

This clonotype has at least ten counts. CDR3 nucleotide sequence: TGTGCCAGCAGTTCACGGTCCCCGGGAACTGAAGCTTTCTTT. This codes for CASSSRSPGTEAFF. The chain carries TRBV12-3 or TRBV12-4 and TRBJ1-1; D is ambiguous. The length of the CDR3 is 14 residues. V was shortened by 4 bases and J by 5 bases, with 14 bases between the two germline ends.